Presented here are 25 T cell receptor beta chains from one specimen sequenced in a study of fetal regulatory T cell absence and autoimmunity. This table comes from immunoSEQ multiplex PCR, and its TCRdb copy is limited to in-frame clones, with some not included. The table has around 100,000 clones, 72% seen once; the top ten hold 2%. Input material: pancreas tissue. These receptors were obtained from a male donor with IPEX syndrome.

V usage is TRBV5-1 and J usage is TRBJ2-2; D may be TRBD2 (6 bases). The CDR3 runs to 15 residues. The V end lost 0 bases, the J end lost 5 bases, and 11 bases lay between the germline ends. Germline CDR1 is SGHRS and CDR2 is YFSETQ. The CDR3 region has the DNA TGCGCCAGCAGCTTGGAGTGGCGGGATACCGGGGAGCTGTTTTTT. It specifies CASSLEWRDTGELFF.

This clone showed up just a few times. This chain uses TRBV19 with TRBJ1-4; D is uncertain. V shed 8 bases and J shed 3 bases, with 10 bases lying between them. The CDR3 totals 13 residues. Germline CDR1 LNHDA, CDR2 SQIVND (reference sequence). The CDR3 region has the DNA TGTGCCAGTGGCCCGGTGTCTAATGAAAAACTGTTTTTT. Its translation: CASGPVSNEKLFF.

V is TRBV2 and J is TRBJ2-7, with D maybe TRBD1 (5 bases). The CDR3 has 13 amino acids. The germline V gene encodes CDR1 SNHLY and CDR2 FYNNEI. V lost 4 bases, J lost 4 bases, and 11 bases lay in between. In DNA, the CDR3 is TGTGCCAGCAGTGTAGACAGCTTATACGAGCAGTACTTC. Protein sequence: CASSVDSLYEQYF.

The chain's CDR3 is CASSSNSGTGGARRETQYF. The DNA for the CDR3 is TGTGCCAGCAGCTCTAACTCCGGGACAGGGGGCGCGCGTCGAGAGACCCAGTACTTC. The chain has TRBV7-9 and TRBJ2-5, with 12 positions matching TRBD1. The germline gives CDR1 SEHNR, CDR2 FQNEAQ (reference sequence). The CDR3 sequence is 19 residues long. After removal of 4 bases from V and 4 bases from J, the junction contained 16 bases not matched to a gene. The full variable domain, rest sourced from reference TRBV7-9 and TRBJ2-5, is DTGVSQNPRHKITKRGQNVTFRCDPISEHNRLYWYRQTLGQGPEFLTYFQNEAQLEKSRLLSDRFSAERPKGSFSTLEIQRTEQGDSAMYLCASSSNSGTGGARRETQYFGPGTRLLVL.

This chain joins TRBV27 and TRBJ2-5; TRBD2 matches at 7 bases. The CDR3 loop spans 15 amino acids. J lost 5 bases, V lost 5 bases, and 11 bases had no gene match. CDR1 and CDR2 from the germline V gene are MNHEY and SMNVEV (reference sequence). The CDR3 region is CASSTSSGLPETQYF. The DNA for the CDR3 is TGTGCCAGCAGTACATCCTCGGGACTACCCGAGACCCAGTACTTC.

The chain combines TRBV7-9 with TRBJ2-7; D is perhaps TRBD2 (5 bases). The V end lost 1 base, the J end lost 3 bases, and 13 bases lay between the germline ends. The CDR3 runs to 15 residues. Germline V gives CDR1 SEHNR, CDR2 FQNEAQ (reference sequence). The CDR3 DNA follows: TGTGCCAGCAGCTTAGTAGCCAGCGGATTCTACGAGCAGTACTTC. Amino acids: CASSLVASGFYEQYF.

The chain couples TRBV5-1 to TRBJ2-7, with D perhaps TRBD2 (6 bases). The CDR3 loop spans 15 amino acids. The germline CDR1 and CDR2 sequences are SGHRS and YFSETQ. Trimming removed 0 bases from V and 6 bases from J, with 16 bases in between. CDR3 in DNA: TGCGCCAGCAGCTTGGCGGTAGGGGCGCGGGGCGAGCAGTACTTC. Translating it yields CASSLAVGARGEQYF.

This chain uses TRBV11-2 with TRBJ1-1, with TRBD1 matching 8 bases. The CDR3 sequence is 14 residues long. The J segment lost 5 bases and the V segment lost 3 bases, leaving 5 bases of the junction unmatched. The V gene's germline CDR1 is SGHAT and CDR2 FQNNGV. The CDR3 coding sequence is TGTGCCAGCAGCTTGGCGACAGGGGCGACTGAAGCTTTCTTT. As protein: CASSLATGATEAFF.

This clone has just a few counts. The chain links TRBV2 to TRBJ2-7, with D tentatively TRBD1 (5 bases). Per the germline V gene, CDR1 is SNHLY and CDR2 is FYNNEI. The V gene lost 5 bases and the J gene lost 1 base, with 12 bases spanning the gap. The CDR3 loop spans 14 amino acids. CDR3 sequence reads: CASSYQGTSYEQYF. In nucleotides, the CDR3 is TGTGCCAGCAGTTACCAGGGAACGTCCTACGAGCAGTACTTC. Drawing the rest from reference TRBV2 and TRBJ2-7, the complete variable domain is EPEVTQTPSHQVTQMGQEVILRCVPISNHLYFYWYRQILGQKVEFLVSFYNNEISEKSEIFDDQFSVERPDGSNFTLKIRSTKLEDSAMYFCASSYQGTSYEQYFGPGTRLTVT.

This clone appeared a few times. The CDR3 loop reads CASSRDSHEKLFF. The CDR3 nucleotides read TGTGCCAGCAGCAGGGACAGCCATGAAAAACTGTTTTTT. The chain joins TRBV11-3 to TRBJ1-4; 7 positions agree with TRBD1. There are 13 residues in the CDR3. Per germline, CDR1 SGHNT and CDR2 YENEEA. V was clipped by 5 bases and J by 6 bases; unmatched bases: 3.

This clone appeared a few times. The V gene is TRBV19, the J gene TRBJ1-5; 8 bases align to TRBD1. CDR1 LNHDA and CDR2 SQIVND come from the germline V gene (reference sequence). The CDR3 has 16 amino acids. After removal of 5 bases from V and 5 bases from J, the junction contained 11 bases not matched to a gene. CDR3 bases: TGTGCCAGTAGTTCTGCCAGGGGGCTGGGAGATCAGCCCCAGCATTTT. Encoded protein: CASSSARGLGDQPQHF.

This clone was counted between two and nine times. The CDR3 protein is CASSDRAGYGYTF. In DNA, the CDR3 is TGTGCCAGCTCGGACAGGGCGGGCTATGGCTACACCTTC. The rearrangement uses TRBV10-3 and TRBJ1-2, with 8 bases identical to TRBD1. The CDR3 extends over 13 amino acids. From germline, CDR1 is ENHRY and CDR2 SYGVKD. The V gene end was trimmed by 10 bases and the J gene end by 4 bases; junction bases not matched to a gene: 8.

The chain recombines TRBV18 with TRBJ2-1; the match to TRBD2 covers 10 bases. This CDR3 region has 15 residues. Germline trimming cut 9 bases from V and 5 bases from J; bases unmatched to any gene: 10. Germline V gives CDR1 KGHSH, CDR2 LQKENI. CDR3 nucleotide sequence: TGTGCCAGTCGCCTAGCGGGGGAGTGGGACAATGAGCAGTTCTTC. The encoded protein is CASRLAGEWDNEQFF.

This clone was seen a handful of times. This chain connects TRBV30 to TRBJ2-1; tentatively, D is TRBD2 (6 bases). V was pared by 5 bases and J by 0 bases, with 14 bases between. This CDR3 is 15 amino acids long. Germline lookup yields CDR1 GTSNPN and CDR2 SVGIG (reference sequence). CDR3 in DNA: TGTGCCTGGGATGGAGGGGTGATCTCCTACAATGAGCAGTTCTTC. Translated, it gives CAWDGGVISYNEQFF.

The gene calls are TRBV2 and TRBJ2-4; 9 nucleotides align to TRBD1. Looked up from germline, CDR1 is SNHLY and CDR2 is FYNNEI. The ends lost 6 bases at V and 0 bases at J; junction bases unmatched: 15. The CDR3 sequence is 19 residues long. CDR3 DNA sequence: TGTGCCAGCAGGGGGACAGGGACCCCGACAATACCAGCCAAAAACATTCAGTACTTC. This translates into CASRGTGTPTIPAKNIQYF.

The chain employs TRBV2 and TRBJ2-3, with D perhaps matching TRBD1 (8 bases). Between the trimmed V and J ends, which lost 6 bases and 1 base, there was a span of 26 bases. This CDR3 contains 19 residues. Germline CDR1 reads SNHLY; CDR2 reads FYNNEI. This CDR3 is CASSEDWTGLTSGTDTQYF. The CDR3 DNA reads TGTGCCAGCAGCGAGGATTGGACAGGGCTTACTAGCGGCACAGATACGCAGTATTTT. Looking up the rest from reference TRBV2 and TRBJ2-3 gives the full variable domain: EPEVTQTPSHQVTQMGQEVILRCVPISNHLYFYWYRQILGQKVEFLVSFYNNEISEKSEIFDDQFSVERPDGSNFTLKIRSTKLEDSAMYFCASSEDWTGLTSGTDTQYFGPGTRLTVL.

The chain joins TRBV7-8 to TRBJ1-3, with no clear D. Germline assignment: CDR1 SGHVS and CDR2 FQNEAQ. This CDR3 has 13 amino acids. Trimming shortened V by 3 bases and J by 4 bases, and 7 bases separated the two germline ends. CDR3 DNA sequence: TGTGCCAGCAGCTTTTTCTTGGGAAACACCATATATTTT. It translates to CASSFFLGNTIYF.

V is TRBV6-5 and J is TRBJ2-5, with 9 positions matching TRBD1. The CDR3 loop spans 12 amino acids. CDR1 is MNHEY and CDR2 is SVGAGI in the germline V gene. Trimming at V came to 8 bases and at J to 4 bases, leaving 2 bases not matched to a gene. CDR3 region: CASSTGGETQYF. In DNA, the CDR3 is TGTGCCAGCTCGACAGGGGGAGAGACCCAGTACTTC.

The rearrangement links TRBV11-2 to TRBJ2-7; 13 bases are a match to TRBD2. Germline V gene data show CDR1 as SGHAT and CDR2 as FQNNGV. V lost 4 bases, J lost 2 bases, and 2 bases stayed unmatched. The CDR3 is 15 residues long. This CDR3 reads CASSWTSGGTYEQYF. CDR3 coding DNA: TGTGCCAGCAGCTGGACTAGCGGGGGAACCTACGAGCAGTACTTC.

V is TRBV18 and J is TRBJ1-1; D remains unclear. The CDR3 totals 13 residues. V was shortened by 6 bases and J by 0 bases, with 8 bases between the two germline ends. CDR1 is KGHSH, CDR2 LQKENI, per germline. The CDR3: CASSPTVNTEAFF. The DNA of the CDR3 is TGTGCCAGCTCCCCCACAGTGAACACTGAAGCTTTCTTT.

This chain uses TRBV14 with TRBJ1-1, with a tentative D call TRBD1 (5 bases). The CDR3 extends over 14 amino acids. The V end was cut by 1 base, the J end by 1 base, with 7 bases between. The V gene's germline CDR1 is SGHDN and CDR2 FVKESK. The CDR3 spells CASSQVQGNTEAFF. Written as DNA, the CDR3 is TGTGCCAGCAGCCAAGTCCAGGGGAACACTGAAGCTTTCTTT.

The rearrangement uses TRBV15 and TRBJ2-2; D gene ambiguous. V was pared by 4 bases and J by 3 bases, with 6 bases between. Germline loops: CDR1 LNHNV, CDR2 YYDKDF (reference sequence). There are 13 residues in the CDR3. The CDR3 sequence is CATSNHDTGELFF. The CDR3 coding sequence is TGTGCCACCAGCAACCACGACACCGGGGAGCTGTTTTTT.

The chain couples TRBV10-3 to TRBJ2-7, with 7 bases fitting TRBD2. This CDR3 has 13 amino acids. Trimming cost V 3 bases and J 7 bases; bases outside gene matches: 6. Germline CDR1 is ENHRY and CDR2 is SYGVKD. CDR3 coding DNA: TGTGCCATCAGTGACCGACTAGCTGGTGAGCAGTACTTC. It is translated as CAISDRLAGEQYF.

V is TRBV29-1 and J is TRBJ2-3, with D maybe TRBD1 (5 bases). The CDR3 sequence is 14 residues long. Trimming removed 4 bases at V and 0 bases at J, with 11 bases between. Germline CDR1 is SQVTM and CDR2 is ANQGSEA. Here the CDR3 DNA reads TGCAGCGTTGGATTGGCAGGGAGCACAGATACGCAGTATTTT. Protein sequence: CSVGLAGSTDTQYF.

The chain has TRBV10-3 and TRBJ2-1, with 9 bases fitting TRBD2. The CDR3 contains 15 residues. CDR1 and CDR2 (germline): ENHRY, SYGVKD. V was clipped by 0 bases and J by 6 bases; unmatched bases: 3. The CDR3, as DNA: TGTGCCATCAGTGAGTCAGGTAGCGGGGGCAATGAGCAGTTCTTC. Translation gives CAISESGSGGNEQFF.